The rows below give T cell receptor beta chains drawn from one sample of a study of long-term antiretroviral therapy in people with HIV. Using immunoSEQ multiplex PCR, the repertoire was profiled, and TCRdb retains in-frame clones only, with some absent. The repertoire holds tens of thousands of clones, with under 85% as singletons. Material: unsorted PBMCs, obtained 1.1 years before starting antiretroviral therapy. Receptor source: a woman aged 40-49 years with HIV. Both conserved end residues are part of each CDR3. The D gene is left open where the match is weak. Rows may omit the clone size; those that give it use once, few, many or a size class.

>TRBV7-9|NA|TRBD2|TRBJ2-1
TGTGCCAGCAGTCCGACTAGCGGGGGACTGAATGAGCAGTTCTTC
CASSPTSGGLNEQFF
>TRBV10-3|NA|TRBD2|TRBJ2-3
TGTGCCATCAGTCTTAAGGGACTAGCGTCCACAGATACGCAGTATTTT
CAISLKGLASTDTQYF
>TRBV4-2|NA|NA|TRBJ2-3
TGTGCCAGCAGCCAAGATGGCCTGACTGGCACAGATACGCAGTATTTT
CASSQDGLTGTDTQYF
>TRBV14|NA|NA|TRBJ1-2
TGTGCCAGCAGCCAGTGGGTCTCCTATGGCTACACCTTC
CASSQWVSYGYTF
>TRBV5-1|NA|TRBD2|TRBJ2-5
TGCGCCAGCAGCCCGGGACTAGCGGGAGGTCGGGAGACCCAGTACTTC
CASSPGLAGGRETQYF
>TRBV11-3|NA|TRBD2|TRBJ2-7
TGTGCCAGCAGCTTACTAGCGGGGGGTGTGTCCTACGAGCAGTACTTC
CASSLLAGGVSYEQYF
>TRBV5-4|NA|NA|TRBJ2-1
TGTGCCAGCAGTGGCGGGGATGACAATGAGCAGTTCTTC
CASSGGDDNEQFF
>TRBV4-1|NA|NA|TRBJ2-1
TGCGCCAGCAGCCTCCGACAGTCCTACAATGAGCAGTTCTTC
CASSLRQSYNEQFF
>TRBV19|NA|NA|TRBJ2-7
TGTGCCAGTAGTTACAGAAACTCCTACGAGCAGTACTTC
CASSYRNSYEQYF
>TRBV27|NA|TRBD1|TRBJ2-2
TGTGCCAGCAGTTTGCGGACAGGGGACGGGGAGCTGTTTTTT
CASSLRTGDGELFF
>TRBV6-1|few|NA|TRBJ2-2
TGTGCCGTACACATTCGGGAAGGGACCGGGGAGCTGTTTTTT
CAVHIREGTGELFF
>TRBV6-5|NA|NA|TRBJ1-2
TGTGCCAGCAGAGGCTTCGGGCTCTATGGCTACACCTTC
CASRGFGLYGYTF
>TRBV18|NA|NA|TRBJ2-1
TGTGCCAGCTCACCTGGACGGGATGAGCAGTTCTTC
CASSPGRDEQFF
>TRBV4-2|NA|NA|TRBJ2-3
TGTGCCAGCAGCCCCTCTCGGACTCGGGACCAATATACGCAGTATTTT
CASSPSRTRDQYTQYF
>TRBV4-2|NA|NA|TRBJ1-2
TGTGCCAGCAGCCAAAGGGTGGGGGCGGATGGCTACACCTTC
CASSQRVGADGYTF
>TRBV29-1|NA|TRBD1|TRBJ2-2
TGCAGCGTTGGGACAGGGAACACCGGGGAGCTGTTTTTT
CSVGTGNTGELFF
>TRBV5-1|NA|NA|TRBJ2-5
TGCGCCAGTCGACGGACAACAGGTCAAGAGACCCAGTACTTC
CASRRTTGQETQYF
>TRBV13|NA|TRBD1|TRBJ2-7
TGTGCCAGCAGCTTAGGCCCGACAGGGGGAAGCGAGCAGTACTTC
CASSLGPTGGSEQYF
>TRBV6-5|NA|NA|TRBJ2-7
TGTGCCAGCAGTTATCGGCGGGGTATGATCGGCGAGCAGTACTTC
CASSYRRGMIGEQYF
>TRBV4-1|NA|TRBD1|TRBJ1-1
TGCGCCAGCAGCCAAGGACAGGGGGCGGGCACTGAAGCTTTCTTT
CASSQGQGAGTEAFF
>TRBV25-1|NA|TRBD2|TRBJ2-3
TGTGCCACCCGATCACGGACTAGCGGGATCACCACGCAGTATTTT
CATRSRTSGITTQYF
>TRBV23-1|NA|TRBD1|TRBJ2-2
TGCGCCAGCAGTCATCGAAGGACCGGACAGGACACCGGGGAGCTGTTTTTT
CASSHRRTGQDTGELFF
>TRBV19|once|NA|TRBJ1-5
TGTGCCAGTAGTGCACGTAAAGTTCAGCCCCAGCATTTT
CASSARKVQPQHF
>TRBV10-1|NA|NA|TRBJ2-7
TGCGCCAGCAGCCGGACAGACTCCTACGAGCAGTACTTC
CASSRTDSYEQYF
>TRBV10-1|NA|TRBD1|TRBJ2-7
TGCGCCAGCAGTGATGGGACAGGGGGAAGCGAGCAGTACTTC
CASSDGTGGSEQYF
>TRBV6-5|NA|TRBD2|TRBJ2-7
TGTGCCAGCAGGGTTCCGGGGGGAACACAGTACTTC
CASRVPGGTQYF
>TRBV4-1|NA|NA|TRBJ1-5
TGCGCCAGCAGCCCTCAATCGGTGGTCAGCAATCAGCCCCAGCATTTT
CASSPQSVVSNQPQHF
>TRBV11-3|NA|NA|TRBJ1-1
TGTGCCAGCAGCCCCCGGGGGACGGTCACTGAAGCTTTCTTT
CASSPRGTVTEAFF
>TRBV10-3|NA|NA|TRBJ1-4
TGTGCCATCAGTGTGGGGGGCCCAGGGACGCCTAATGAAAAACTGTTTTTT
CAISVGGPGTPNEKLFF
>TRBV9|once|TRBD1|TRBJ1-5
TGTGCCAGCAGCGTAGGAGAGGGGGCACTATATAGCAATCAGCCCCAGCATTTT
CASSVGEGALYSNQPQHF
>TRBV11-3|NA|NA|TRBJ2-7
TGTGCCAGCAGCCCATGGAGGGACCCCATCTACGAGCAGTACTTC
CASSPWRDPIYEQYF
>TRBV6-6|NA|NA|TRBJ1-1
TGTGCCAGCGGAAACCAGAACACTGAAGCTTTCTTT
CASGNQNTEAFF
>TRBV23-1|medium-sized|NA|TRBJ1-2
TGCGCCAGCAGTCGAGCGAGGGAGAACGGCTACACCTTC
CASSRARENGYTF
>TRBV27|NA|NA|TRBJ1-5
TGTGCCAGCAGTTTATCTTACCGGACTGGAAATCAGCCCCAGCATTTT
CASSLSYRTGNQPQHF
>TRBV15|NA|NA|TRBJ2-7
TGTGCCACCAGCGCGGAAGGGGCAGGGTCCCACGAGCAGTACTTC
CATSAEGAGSHEQYF
>TRBV27|NA|NA|TRBJ2-7
TGTGCCAGCAGCCGGTGGGACGCCTACGAGCAGTACTTC
CASSRWDAYEQYF
>TRBV15|NA|TRBD1|TRBJ1-2
TGTGCCACCGCTACAGGGGGCAAATCAGATGGCTACACCTTC
CATATGGKSDGYTF
>TRBV2|NA|TRBD1|TRBJ1-2
TGTGCCAGCAGTGACGGACAGGCCGCTAACTATGGCTACACCTTC
CASSDGQAANYGYTF
>TRBV9|NA|TRBD1|TRBJ2-7
TGTGCCAGCAGCGGGGCAGGGGGCAACGAGCAGTACTTC
CASSGAGGNEQYF
>TRBV19|NA|TRBD1|TRBJ2-3
TGTGCCAGTAGTATGTTCACAGGGGTTGGCACAGATACGCAGTATTTT
CASSMFTGVGTDTQYF
>TRBV6-1|NA|NA|TRBJ1-2
TGTGCCAGCAGTGAAGAGGACGGGAGAGTTAGGACCTTC
CASSEEDGRVRTF
>TRBV27|few|NA|TRBJ1-1
TGTGCCAGCAGTTTATTTTCCGCGAACACTGAAGCTTTCTTT
CASSLFSANTEAFF
>TRBV5-1|NA|NA|TRBJ2-7
TGCGCCAGCCAGGCCCAATCGGACTTTTACGAGCAGTACTTC
CASQAQSDFYEQYF
>TRBV10-3|NA|NA|TRBJ1-3
TGTGCCATCAGTAATGCCCTCTCTGGAAACACCATATATTTT
CAISNALSGNTIYF
>TRBV11-3|NA|NA|TRBJ2-1
TGTGCCAGCAGCCCGGGACAAATGAATGAGCAGTTCTTC
CASSPGQMNEQFF